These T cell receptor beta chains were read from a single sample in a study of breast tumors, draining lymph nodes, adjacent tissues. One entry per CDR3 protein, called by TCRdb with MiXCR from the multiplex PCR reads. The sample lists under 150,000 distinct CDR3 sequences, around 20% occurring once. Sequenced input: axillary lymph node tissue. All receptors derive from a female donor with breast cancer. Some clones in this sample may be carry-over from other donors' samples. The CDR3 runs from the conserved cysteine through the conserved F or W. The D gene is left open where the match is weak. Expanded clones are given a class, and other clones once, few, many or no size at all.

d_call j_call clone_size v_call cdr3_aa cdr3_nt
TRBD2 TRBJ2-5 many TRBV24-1 CATSLGSGGVETQYF TGTGCCACCAGTTTGGGTAGCGGGGGGGTAGAGACCCAGTACTTC
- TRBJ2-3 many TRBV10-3 CAISVGTSGDTQYF TGTGCCATCAGTGTTGGGACGTCGGGAGATACGCAGTATTTT
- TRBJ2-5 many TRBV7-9 CASGGTEGKKTQYF TGTGCCAGCGGTGGGACGGAGGGGAAAAAGACCCAGTACTTC
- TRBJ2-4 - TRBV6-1 CASSTGRLHKNIQYF TGTGCCAGCAGCACGGGGCGGCTCCACAAAAACATTCAGTACTTC
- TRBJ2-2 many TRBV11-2 CASSSGWAGELFF TGTGCCAGCAGCTCCGGGTGGGCCGGGGAGCTGTTTTTT
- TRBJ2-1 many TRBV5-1 CASSLNPSDEQFF TGCGCCAGCAGCTTGAATCCCAGCGATGAGCAGTTCTTC
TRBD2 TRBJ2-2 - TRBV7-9 CASNLRKRGGASTGELFF TGTGCCAGCAACTTAAGGAAGCGCGGGGGGGCAAGTACCGGGGAGCTGTTTTTT
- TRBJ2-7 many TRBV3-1 CASSQAGAEEQYF TGTGCCAGCAGCCAAGCGGGAGCGGAAGAGCAGTACTTC
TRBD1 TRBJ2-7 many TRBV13 CASSLYTPGGLYEQYF TGTGCCAGCAGCCTCTATACCCCAGGGGGTCTTTACGAGCAGTACTTC
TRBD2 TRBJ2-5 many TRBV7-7 CASSPRGGPQETQYF TGTGCTAGCAGCCCTCGGGGGGGTCCCCAAGAGACCCAGTACTTC
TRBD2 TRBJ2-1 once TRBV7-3 CASSPPSGRGTYNEQFF TGTGCCAGCAGCCCGCCTAGCGGGAGAGGCACCTACAATGAGCAGTTCTTC